A single sample is the source of the 19 T cell receptor beta chains below, sequenced in a study of PD-L1 blockade in urothelial cancer. Regarding time point: pretreatment peripheral blood. Sequencing used immunoSEQ multiplex PCR; TCRdb keeps in-frame clones, though not all of them. The sample carries about 95,000 clones, 90% recorded once. Sequences were derived from PBMCs, sampled around atezolizumab (anti-PD-L1) treatment. These receptors were obtained from a man aged 55 to 70 with urothelial cancer.

V and J are TRBV19 and TRBJ2-1, with 7 nucleotides matching TRBD2. This CDR3 is built from 15 residues. The ends lost 4 bases at V and 6 bases at J; junction bases unmatched: 9. Germline CDR1 and CDR2: LNHDA and SQIVND (reference sequence). CDR3 coding DNA: TGTGCCAGTAGTACCGGGACTATAGATTTCAATGAGCAGTTCTTC. It codes for CASSTGTIDFNEQFF.

CDR3 nucleotides: TGTGCCAGCAGCCCAAATCTTAGCGGGGGGGCAAATACGCAGTATTTT. Amino acids: CASSPNLSGGANTQYF. The chain recombines TRBV4-2 with TRBJ2-3, with 11 bases identical to TRBD2. The CDR3 spans 16 residues. Trimming removed 4 bases from V and 7 bases from J; junction bases left unmatched: 10. The germline V gene encodes CDR1 LGHNA and CDR2 YNFKEQ.

V and J are TRBV5-4 and TRBJ2-7; 9 nucleotides line up with TRBD2. Per germline, CDR1 SGHNT and CDR2 YYREEE (reference sequence). Losses at the gene ends were 6 bases for V and 5 bases for J; bases not matched to a gene: 12. The CDR3 loop spans 15 amino acids. CDR3 nucleotides: TGTGCCAGCACCCCTTCGGCGGGGGGGCCGAACGAGCAGTACTTC. It is translated as CASTPSAGGPNEQYF. Complete variable domain (other parts from reference TRBV5-4 and TRBJ2-7): ETGVTQSPTHLIKTRGQQVTLRCSSQSGHNTVSWYQQALGQGPQFIFQYYREEENGRGNFPPRFSGLQFPNYSSELNVNALELDDSALYLCASTPSAGGPNEQYFGPGTRLTVT.

The V call is TRBV7-2, the J call TRBJ1-2; D is perhaps TRBD1 (5 bases). The CDR3 spans 14 residues. V was trimmed by 5 bases and J by 8 bases, leaving 18 bases between them. Germline V gene sequence: CDR1 SGHTA, CDR2 FQGNSA. CDR3 bases: TGTGCCAGCAGCACCCCGTTCCGGGGGGAAGGCTACACCTTC. Amino acids: CASSTPFRGEGYTF.

J is TRBJ2-5 and V is TRBV18, with no clear D. The CDR3 runs 13 residues. CDR1 is KGHSH, CDR2 LQKENI, per germline. V was shortened by 0 bases and J by 0 bases, with 2 bases between the two germline ends. CDR3 in amino acids: CASSPPNQETQYF. In DNA, the CDR3 is TGTGCCAGCTCACCACCTAACCAAGAGACCCAGTACTTC.

The table lists this clone with a count of one. The gene calls are TRBV29-1 and TRBJ2-5; D gene unclear. Judging by the DNA end, TRBJ2-7 fits better; the J call may be wrong. This CDR3 comprises 13 residues. The germline CDR1 and CDR2 sequences are SQVTM and ANQGSEA. CDR3 DNA sequence: TGCAGCGTTGGTGACTCGCGATCCTACGAGCAGTACTTC. It specifies CSVGDSRSYEQYF.

The chain couples TRBV4-2 to TRBJ2-2; 8 nucleotides line up with TRBD1. The CDR3 has 15 amino acids. With 4 bases clipped from V and 4 bases from J, the junction kept 5 bases outside the gene matches. The germline V gene has CDR1 LGHNA and CDR2 YNFKEQ. The CDR3 region has the DNA TGTGCCAGCAGCCCTAGACAGGGGTCCACCGGGGAGCTGTTTTTT. Translating gives CASSPRQGSTGELFF.

This sequence joins TRBV29-1 and TRBJ2-7; D not resolved. Trimming removed 4 bases at V and 0 bases at J, with 10 bases between. This CDR3 has 13 residues. In germline, CDR1 is SQVTM, CDR2 ANQGSEA. The CDR3 here is CSVAGLSSYEQYF. DNA of the CDR3: TGCAGCGTTGCAGGCCTAAGCTCCTACGAGCAGTACTTC.

This chain links TRBV6-1 with TRBJ1-3; a weak D match, TRBD1 (6 bases). Germline V CDR1 and CDR2: MNHNS, SASEGT. CDR3 length: 17 residues. Trimming cost V 3 bases and J 2 bases, with 17 bases left between them. CDR3: CASSDRTGLTPGNTIYF. CDR3 DNA sequence: TGTGCCAGCAGTGACAGAACAGGGTTAACACCTGGAAACACCATATATTTT.

This sequence joins TRBV5-6 and TRBJ2-3; D is possibly TRBD2 (5 bases). V lost 4 bases and J lost 5, with 20 bases in between. This CDR3 has 16 residues. Per germline, CDR1 SGHDT and CDR2 YYEEEE. CDR3 region: CASSTNLGVGLDTQYF. As DNA, the CDR3 is TGTGCCAGCAGCACGAACCTCGGGGTAGGATTAGATACGCAGTATTTT.

This chain connects TRBV7-8 to TRBJ2-3; D may be TRBD1 (6 bases). Germline CDR1 is SGHVS and CDR2 is FQNEAQ. The CDR3 is made up of 16 amino acids. V lost 4 bases, J lost 4 bases, and 18 bases lay in between. CDR3 nucleotides: TGTGCCAGCAGCTCTAAATCGTCGACAGGAGCAGATACGCAGTATTTT. Amino acid sequence: CASSSKSSTGADTQYF. The complete variable domain, with remaining parts taken from reference TRBV7-8 and TRBJ2-3, reads GAGVSQSPRYKVAKRGQDVALRCDPISGHVSLFWYQQALGQGPEFLTYFQNEAQLDKSGLPSDRFFAERPEGSVSTLKIQRTQQEDSAVYLCASSSKSSTGADTQYFGPGTRLTVL.

The chain combines TRBV7-2 with TRBJ2-7, with 7 bases lining up with TRBD2. There are 14 residues in the CDR3. Germline assignment: CDR1 SGHTA and CDR2 FQGNSA. Trimming removed 2 bases from V and 3 bases from J; junction bases left unmatched: 4. The CDR3 loop reads CASSLQSGNYEQYF. The DNA for the CDR3 is TGTGCCAGCAGCTTACAGAGCGGGAACTACGAGCAGTACTTC.

The J gene is TRBJ2-6, the V gene TRBV4-3; a weak D match, TRBD2 (5 bases). This CDR3 contains 17 residues. Germline V gene data show CDR1 as LGHNA and CDR2 as YSLEER. Trimming took 0 bases from V and 4 from J, leaving 13 bases between them. CDR3 bases: TGCGCCAGCAGCCAAGAAGGGAAGGGAGCAGGGGCCAACGTCCTGACTTTC. It translates to CASSQEGKGAGANVLTF.

The CDR3 loop is CASSEYGGELFF. The CDR3 nucleotides are TGTGCCAGCAGTGAATACGGTGGGGAGCTGTTTTTT. This chain uses TRBV25-1 with TRBJ2-2; D is unresolved. This CDR3 comprises 12 residues. Per germline, CDR1 MGHDK and CDR2 SYGVNS. V was clipped by 0 bases and J by 8 bases, with 4 bases between them.

A single count supports this clone. The genes are TRBV5-1 and TRBJ1-3, with D possibly TRBD1 on 6 matching bases. Germline lookup yields CDR1 SGHRS and CDR2 YFSETQ. The V end was cut by 0 bases, the J end by 4 bases, with 11 bases between. The CDR3 consists of 15 residues. CDR3 DNA: TGCGCCAGCAGCTTGGGGACAGTGGTAGGAAACACCATATATTTT. This gives the protein CASSLGTVVGNTIYF.

V and J are TRBV7-2 and TRBJ2-3; D gene ambiguous. This CDR3 has 17 amino acids. Germline CDR1 is SGHTA and CDR2 is FQGNSA. The V end lost 2 bases, the J end lost 2 bases, and 17 bases lay between the germline ends. In nucleotides, the CDR3 is TGTGCCAGCAGCTTAAGTTTGCTAAGCCCCTCCACAGATACGCAGTATTTT. Translating gives CASSLSLLSPSTDTQYF. Full variable domain (rest looked up from reference TRBV7-2 and TRBJ2-3): GAGVSQSPSNKVTEKGKDVELRCDPISGHTALYWYRQSLGQGLEFLIYFQGNSAPDKSGLPSDRFSAERTGGSVSTLTIQRTQQEDSAVYLCASSLSLLSPSTDTQYFGPGTRLTVL.

The chain recombines TRBV5-1 with TRBJ2-5; D is ambiguous. CDR1 is SGHRS and CDR2 is YFSETQ in the germline V gene. The CDR3 extends over 17 amino acids. The V end lost 3 bases, the J end lost 4 bases, and 22 bases lay between the germline ends. The chain's CDR3 is CASSYRTALKARETQYF. The DNA of the CDR3 is TGCGCCAGCAGCTACCGAACTGCTCTTAAAGCGCGAGAGACCCAGTACTTC.

This chain connects TRBV19 to TRBJ2-1; 8 positions agree with TRBD1. Per the germline V gene, CDR1 is LNHDA and CDR2 is SQIVND (reference sequence). The CDR3 extends over 17 amino acids. V shed 0 bases, J shed 6 bases, and the junction held 10 bases outside the gene matches. In DNA form, the CDR3 reads TGTGCCAGTAGTATAGATTTTCTACGCAGGGGGCGCAATGAGCAGTTCTTC. It yields the protein CASSIDFLRRGRNEQFF.

This sequence joins TRBV4-2 and TRBJ1-1; TRBD1 aligns across 8 bases. Germline V gene lookup returns CDR1 LGHNA and CDR2 YNFKEQ. Unmatched junction bases numbered 5, after V lost 2 bases and J lost 3 bases. CDR3 length equals 15 residues. The CDR3 loop reads CASSQSPGQDTEAFF. Written as DNA, the CDR3 is TGTGCCAGCAGCCAAAGTCCGGGACAGGACACTGAAGCTTTCTTT.